The clone carrying this TCR beta chain turned up a few times. Its specificity is unknown. The data derive from a study of T-cell memory formation after mild COVID-19. Study results and caveats: CD4/CD8 balance characterized clones contracting day 15 to 85, and CD4+ skew characterized later expanders.

TCRdb passed the 5' RACE reads through MiXCR, listing each CDR3 protein once. This sample yields 250,000 to 350,000 distinct CDR3 sequences, of which 15% are seen a single time; 22% belongs to the top ten. The CDR3 has 16 residues. Germline V lookup: CDR1 MNHNY, CDR2 SVGAGI (reference sequence). Germline trimming cut 7 bases from V and 2 bases from J; bases unmatched to any gene: 8. This rearrangement joins TRBV6-6 to TRBJ2-1; 10 nucleotides match TRBD2. The receptor was isolated from a man between 18 and 29 years old who had mild COVID-19 (a few samples of this study predate the infection). Cell type and time point are not known. Sequenced sample: PBMCs or a T cell subset sorted from them (not recorded which). The CDR3 reads CASTLTGLATYNEQFF. CDR3 DNA: TGTGCCAGCACCTTGACGGGACTAGCGACCTACAATGAGCAGTTCTTC.